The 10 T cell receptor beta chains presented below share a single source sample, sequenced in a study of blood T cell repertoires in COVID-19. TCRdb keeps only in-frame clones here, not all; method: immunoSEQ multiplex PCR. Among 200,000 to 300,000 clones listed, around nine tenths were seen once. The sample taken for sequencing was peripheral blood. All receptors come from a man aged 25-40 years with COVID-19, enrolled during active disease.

In DNA form, the CDR3 reads TGTGCCAGCAGCCCGGGACAGGGCGGTGGCTACACCTTC. It translates to CASSPGQGGGYTF. This chain joins TRBV12-3 or TRBV12-4 and TRBJ1-2; 9 nucleotides match TRBD1. V dropped 6 bases and J dropped 7; count of bases not matched to a gene: 6. The CDR3 totals 13 residues.

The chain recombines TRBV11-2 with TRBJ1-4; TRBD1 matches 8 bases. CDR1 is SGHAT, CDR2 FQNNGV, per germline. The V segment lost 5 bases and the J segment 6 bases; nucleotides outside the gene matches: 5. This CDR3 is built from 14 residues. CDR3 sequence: CASSPDRVHEKLFF. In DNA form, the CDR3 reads TGTGCCAGCAGCCCGGACAGGGTCCATGAAAAACTGTTTTTT.

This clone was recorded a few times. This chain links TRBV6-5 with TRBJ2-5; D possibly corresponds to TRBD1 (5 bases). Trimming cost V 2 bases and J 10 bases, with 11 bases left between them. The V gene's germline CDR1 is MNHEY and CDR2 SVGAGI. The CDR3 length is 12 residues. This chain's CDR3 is CASSYGSGIQYF. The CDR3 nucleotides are TGTGCCAGCAGTTACGGGTCAGGGATCCAGTACTTC.

DNA of the CDR3: TGCGCCAGCAGTGAGCTCGGGTCTAGTACAGAAGCTTTCTTT. Amino acids: CASSELGSSTEAFF. The chain carries TRBV10-2 and TRBJ1-1, with D hard to call. The V gene's germline CDR1 is WSHSY and CDR2 SAAADI. This CDR3 comprises 14 residues. Trimming took off 2 bases at V and 8 bases at J, with 15 bases between the two ends.

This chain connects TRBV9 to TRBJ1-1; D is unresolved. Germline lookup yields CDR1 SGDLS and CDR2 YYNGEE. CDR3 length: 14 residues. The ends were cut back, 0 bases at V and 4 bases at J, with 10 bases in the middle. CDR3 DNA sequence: TGTGCCAGCAGCGTAGCTCTTGAGGGCACTGAAGCTTTCTTT. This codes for CASSVALEGTEAFF.

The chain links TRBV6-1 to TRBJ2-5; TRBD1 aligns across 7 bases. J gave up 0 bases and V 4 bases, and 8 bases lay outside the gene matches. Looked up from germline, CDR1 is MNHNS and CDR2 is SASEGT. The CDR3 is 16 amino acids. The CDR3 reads CASSARGSTYQETQYF. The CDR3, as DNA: TGTGCCAGCAGTGCCAGGGGGTCTACCTACCAAGAGACCCAGTACTTC.

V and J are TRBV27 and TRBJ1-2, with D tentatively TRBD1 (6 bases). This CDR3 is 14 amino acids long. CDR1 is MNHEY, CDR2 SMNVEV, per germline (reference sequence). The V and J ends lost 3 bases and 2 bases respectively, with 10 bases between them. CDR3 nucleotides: TGTGCCAGCAGTTTCACAGGGCGAAACTATGGCTACACCTTC. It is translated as CASSFTGRNYGYTF.

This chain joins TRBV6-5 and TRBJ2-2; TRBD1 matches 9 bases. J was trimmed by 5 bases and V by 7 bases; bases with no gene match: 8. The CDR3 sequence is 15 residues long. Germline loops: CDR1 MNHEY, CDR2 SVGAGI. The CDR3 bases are TGTGCCAGCATCTGGGACAGGGAAATAACCGGGGAGCTGTTTTTT. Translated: CASIWDREITGELFF.

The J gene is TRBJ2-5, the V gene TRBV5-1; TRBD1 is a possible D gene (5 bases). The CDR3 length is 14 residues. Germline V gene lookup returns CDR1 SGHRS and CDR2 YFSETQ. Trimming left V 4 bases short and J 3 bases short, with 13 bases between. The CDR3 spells CASSLAHRKETQYF. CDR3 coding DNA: TGCGCCAGCAGCCTGGCACACAGGAAAGAGACCCAGTACTTC.

The CDR3 DNA is TGTGCCAGCAGCTTAAACAGGGTGAATCAGCCCCAGCATTTT. Its protein product is CASSLNRVNQPQHF. The gene calls are TRBV11-2 and TRBJ1-5, with D possibly TRBD1 on 6 matching bases. Germline CDR1 SGHAT, CDR2 FQNNGV. This CDR3 has 14 residues. V lost 2 bases, J lost 4 bases, and 9 bases lay in between.